This T cell receptor beta chain was recovered during a study of blood T cell repertoires in COVID-19. Overall study: The United States, Italy and Spain supplied acute and convalescent COVID-19 samples. Sources were T cells, B-cell-depleted T cells, or PBMCs; the material itself was cDNA or gDNA.

Points on this clone: Other DNA sequences of this sample code for an identical CDR3.

Repertoires were generated with immunoSEQ multiplex PCR, while TCRdb's copy carries only in-frame clones and drops some. The sample holds approximately 300,000 clones; around 90% are singletons and the top ten take 2.2%. The CDR3 totals 11 residues. V lost 5 bases and J 4 bases, leaving 2 bases between the germline ends. The clonotype was recovered from a woman aged 50 to 60 who had recovered from COVID-19. Sequenced: peripheral blood. The chain links TRBV12-3 or TRBV12-4 to TRBJ1-4; the D is unclear. The CDR3 region has the DNA TGTGCCAGCAGTCTTAATGAAAAACTGTTTTTT. Translated: CASSLNEKLFF.